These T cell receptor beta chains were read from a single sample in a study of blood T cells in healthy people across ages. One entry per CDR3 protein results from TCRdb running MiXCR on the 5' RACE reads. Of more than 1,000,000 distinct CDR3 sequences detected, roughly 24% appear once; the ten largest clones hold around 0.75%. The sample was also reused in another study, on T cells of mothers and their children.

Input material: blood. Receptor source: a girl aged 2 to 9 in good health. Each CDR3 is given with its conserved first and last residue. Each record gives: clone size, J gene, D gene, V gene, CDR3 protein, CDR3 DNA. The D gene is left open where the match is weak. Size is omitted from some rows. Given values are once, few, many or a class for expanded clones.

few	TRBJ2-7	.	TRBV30	CAWSGCRYEQYF	TGTGCCTGGAGTGGCTGCCGCTACGAGCAGTACTTC
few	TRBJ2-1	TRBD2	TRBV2	CASSALAGVRRAPYNEQFF	TGTGCCAGCTCCGCACTAGCGGGGGTGCGACGGGCCCCGTACAATGAGCAGTTCTTC
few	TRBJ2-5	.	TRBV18	CASSPIDETQYF	TGTGCCAGCTCACCTATCGATGAGACCCAGTACTTC
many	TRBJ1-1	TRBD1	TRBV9	CASSVTGSMNTEAFF	TGTGCCAGCAGCGTGACAGGGAGTATGAACACTGAAGCTTTCTTT
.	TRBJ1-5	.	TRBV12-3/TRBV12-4	CASSFGATRQPQHF	TGTGCCAGCAGTTTTGGGGCAACACGGCAGCCCCAGCATTTT
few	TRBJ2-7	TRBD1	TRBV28	CASSEDREAYYEQYF	TGTGCCAGCAGTGAGGACAGGGAGGCCTACTACGAGCAGTACTTC
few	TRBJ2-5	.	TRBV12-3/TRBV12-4	CASSLWGATETQYF	TGTGCCAGCAGTCTCTGGGGGGCCACGGAGACCCAGTACTTC
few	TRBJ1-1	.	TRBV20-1	CSAREGTGMIAFF	TGCAGTGCTAGAGAGGGCACAGGGATGATTGCTTTCTTT
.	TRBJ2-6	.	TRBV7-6	CASSLRAISGANVLTF	TGTGCCAGCAGCTTACGGGCGATCTCTGGGGCCAACGTCCTGACTTTC
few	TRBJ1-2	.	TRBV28	CASSSPGTNYGYTF	TGTGCCAGCAGTTCCCCTGGGACGAACTATGGCTACACCTTC
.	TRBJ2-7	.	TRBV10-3	CAISSTSGYEQYF	TGTGCCATCTCTTCAACATCCGGGTACGAGCAGTACTTC
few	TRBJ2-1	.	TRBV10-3	CAISPSNRGEQFF	TGTGCCATCTCTCCAAGCAACCGCGGGGAGCAGTTCTTC
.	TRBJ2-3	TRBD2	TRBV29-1	CSIPTSGSTDTQYF	TGCAGCATTCCCACTAGCGGTAGCACAGATACGCAGTATTTT
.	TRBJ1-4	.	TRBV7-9	CASSLDRDGVYVKLFF	TGTGCCAGCAGCTTGGACCGGGACGGCGTGTATGTGAAACTGTTTTTT
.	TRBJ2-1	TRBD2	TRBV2	CASSETSGRDGEQFF	TGTGCCAGCAGTGAGACTAGCGGGAGGGATGGTGAGCAGTTCTTC
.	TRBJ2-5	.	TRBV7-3	CASSPISVGETQYF	TGTGCCAGCAGCCCGATCTCAGTTGGAGAGACCCAGTACTTC
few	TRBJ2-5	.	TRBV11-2	CASSLRFGLQETQYF	TGTGCCAGCAGCTTAAGGTTCGGTCTCCAAGAGACCCAGTACTTC
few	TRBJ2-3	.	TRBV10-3	CAISEDSTDTQYF	TGTGCCATCAGTGAGGACAGCACAGATACGCAGTATTTT
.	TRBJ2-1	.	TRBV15	CATSSRVAYNEQFF	TGTGCCACCAGCAGCCGGGTGGCCTACAATGAGCAGTTCTTC
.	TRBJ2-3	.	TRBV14	CASSQAGDTQYF	TGTGCCAGCAGCCAAGCGGGAGATACGCAGTATTTT
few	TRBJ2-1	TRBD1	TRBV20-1	CSIWDRGTNEQSF	TGCAGTATCTGGGACAGGGGTACAAATGAGCAGTCCTTC
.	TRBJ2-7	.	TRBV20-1	CSAKEPRDFSYEQYF	TGCAGTGCCAAAGAGCCCCGGGACTTCTCCTACGAGCAGTACTTC
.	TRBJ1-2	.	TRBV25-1	CASSKEPNYGYTF	TGTGCCAGCAGTAAGGAGCCTAACTATGGCTACACCTTC
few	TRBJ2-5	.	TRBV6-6	CASRLRVLDQETQYF	TGTGCCAGCCGGTTGAGGGTACTGGATCAAGAGACCCAGTACTTC
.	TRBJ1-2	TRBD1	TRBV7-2	CASRKILDRSGGIYGYTF	TGTGCCAGCAGAAAGATACTCGACAGGTCAGGGGGCATCTATGGCTACACCTTC
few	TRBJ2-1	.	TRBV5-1	CASSLFQGRNEQFF	TGCGCCAGCAGCTTATTTCAGGGTAGGAATGAGCAGTTCTTC
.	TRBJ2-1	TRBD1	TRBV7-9	CASSYSGTGDNEQFF	TGTGCCAGCAGCTATTCCGGGACAGGGGACAATGAGCAGTTCTTC
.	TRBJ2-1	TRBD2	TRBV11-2	CASSLGLADYNNEQFF	TGTGCCAGCAGCTTAGGACTAGCGGACTATAACAATGAGCAGTTCTTC
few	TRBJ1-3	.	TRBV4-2	CASSQASGSSGNTIYF	TGTGCCAGCAGCCAAGCATCGGGGAGCTCTGGAAACACCATATATTTT
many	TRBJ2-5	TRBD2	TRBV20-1	CGGLALEDWETQYF	TGCGGCGGACTAGCGTTAGAGGATTGGGAGACCCAGTACTTC
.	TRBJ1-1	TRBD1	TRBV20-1	CSARRGTTGEAFF	TGCAGTGCTAGAAGGGGGACGACAGGGGAAGCTTTCTTT
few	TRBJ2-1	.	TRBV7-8	CASSLGQRSNEQFF	TGTGCCAGCAGCTTAGGACAAAGATCCAATGAGCAGTTCTTC